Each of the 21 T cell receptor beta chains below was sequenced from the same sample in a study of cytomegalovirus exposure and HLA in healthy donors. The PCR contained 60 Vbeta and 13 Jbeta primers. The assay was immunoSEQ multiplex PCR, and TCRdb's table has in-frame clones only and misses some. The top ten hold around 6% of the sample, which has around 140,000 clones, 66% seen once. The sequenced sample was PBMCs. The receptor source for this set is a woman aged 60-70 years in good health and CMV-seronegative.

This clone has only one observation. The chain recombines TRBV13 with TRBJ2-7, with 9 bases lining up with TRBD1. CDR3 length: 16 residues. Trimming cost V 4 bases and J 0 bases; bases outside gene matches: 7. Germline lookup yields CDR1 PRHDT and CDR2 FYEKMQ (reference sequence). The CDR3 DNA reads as TGTGCCAGCAGCTCTCCATGGACAGGGGTCTCCTACGAGCAGTACTTC. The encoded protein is CASSSPWTGVSYEQYF.

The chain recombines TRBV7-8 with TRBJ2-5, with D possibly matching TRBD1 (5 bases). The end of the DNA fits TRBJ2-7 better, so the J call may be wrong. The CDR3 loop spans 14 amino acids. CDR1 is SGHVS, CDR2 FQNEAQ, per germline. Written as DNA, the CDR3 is TGTGCCAGCAGCTTAGCCTGGGGCACCTACGAGCAGTACTTC. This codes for CASSLAWGTYEQYF.

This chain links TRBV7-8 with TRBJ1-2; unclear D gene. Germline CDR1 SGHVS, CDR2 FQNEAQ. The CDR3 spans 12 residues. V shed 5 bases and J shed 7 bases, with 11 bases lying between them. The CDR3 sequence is CASSLGVGGYTF. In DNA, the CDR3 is TGTGCCAGCAGCCTCGGAGTTGGTGGCTACACCTTC.

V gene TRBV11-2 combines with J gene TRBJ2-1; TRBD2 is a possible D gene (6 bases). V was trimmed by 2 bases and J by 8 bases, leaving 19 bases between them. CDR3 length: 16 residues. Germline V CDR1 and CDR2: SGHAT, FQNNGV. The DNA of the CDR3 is TGTGCCAGCAGCTTACTAGCGCTCCCCCAAGGTGATGAGCAGTTCTTC. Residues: CASSLLALPQGDEQFF.

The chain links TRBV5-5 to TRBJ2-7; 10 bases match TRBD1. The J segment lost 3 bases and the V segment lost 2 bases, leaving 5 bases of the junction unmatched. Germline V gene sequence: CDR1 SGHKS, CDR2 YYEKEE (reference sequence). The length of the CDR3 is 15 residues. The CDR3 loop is CASSFATGGVYEQYF. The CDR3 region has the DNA TGTGCCAGCAGCTTTGCGACAGGGGGCGTCTACGAGCAGTACTTC.

The CDR3 bases are TGTGCCAGCAGTGCGGGACTCCGGGTCGATACGCAGTATTTT. It codes for CASSAGLRVDTQYF. The V call is TRBV2, the J call TRBJ2-3; a possible D gene is TRBD2 (6 bases). The germline V gene encodes CDR1 SNHLY and CDR2 FYNNEI. CDR3 length: 14 amino acids. Trimming took off 4 bases at V and 6 bases at J, with 14 bases between the two ends.

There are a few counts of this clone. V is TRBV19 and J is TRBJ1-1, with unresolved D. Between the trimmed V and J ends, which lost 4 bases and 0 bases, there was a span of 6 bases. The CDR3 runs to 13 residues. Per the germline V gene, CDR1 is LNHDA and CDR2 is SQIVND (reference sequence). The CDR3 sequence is CASSNYLNTEAFF. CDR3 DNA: TGTGCCAGTAGTAATTATCTGAACACTGAAGCTTTCTTT. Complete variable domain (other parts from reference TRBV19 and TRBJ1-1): DGGITQSPKYLFRKEGQNVTLSCEQNLNHDAMYWYRQDPGQGLRLIYYSQIVNDFQKGDIAEGYSVSREKKESFPLTVTSAQKNPTAFYLCASSNYLNTEAFFGQGTRLTVV.

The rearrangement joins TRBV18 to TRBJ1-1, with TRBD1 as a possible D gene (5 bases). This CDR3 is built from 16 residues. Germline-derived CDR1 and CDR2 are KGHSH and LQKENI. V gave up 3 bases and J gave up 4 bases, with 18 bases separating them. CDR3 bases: TGTGCCAGCTCACCCCGCCAGGGTTCCGAAGCCACTGAAGCTTTCTTT. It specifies CASSPRQGSEATEAFF.

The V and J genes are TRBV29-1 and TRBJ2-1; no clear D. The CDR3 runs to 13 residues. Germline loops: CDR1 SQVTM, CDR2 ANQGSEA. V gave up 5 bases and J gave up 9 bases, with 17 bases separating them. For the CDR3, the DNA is TGCAGCGTTTATACTGGTGCGGCGGTTGAGCAGTTCTTC. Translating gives CSVYTGAAVEQFF.

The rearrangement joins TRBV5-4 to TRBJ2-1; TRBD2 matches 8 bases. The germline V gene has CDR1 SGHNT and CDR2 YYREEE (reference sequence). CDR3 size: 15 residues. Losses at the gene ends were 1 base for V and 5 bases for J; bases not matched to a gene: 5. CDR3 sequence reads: CASSLQRGSHNEQFF. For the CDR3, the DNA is TGTGCCAGCAGCTTGCAGCGGGGGTCCCACAATGAGCAGTTCTTC.

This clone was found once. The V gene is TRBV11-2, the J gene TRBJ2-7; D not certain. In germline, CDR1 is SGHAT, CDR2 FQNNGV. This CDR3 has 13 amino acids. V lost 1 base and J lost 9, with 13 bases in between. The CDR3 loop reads CASSLGSGARQYF. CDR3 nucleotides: TGTGCCAGCAGCTTAGGTAGTGGAGCACGGCAGTACTTC.

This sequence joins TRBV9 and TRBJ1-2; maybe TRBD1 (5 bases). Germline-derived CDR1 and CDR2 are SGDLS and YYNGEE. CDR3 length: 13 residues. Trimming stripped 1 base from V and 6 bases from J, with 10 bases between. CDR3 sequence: CASSVSQGDGYTF. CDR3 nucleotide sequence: TGTGCCAGCAGCGTATCACAAGGGGATGGCTACACCTTC.

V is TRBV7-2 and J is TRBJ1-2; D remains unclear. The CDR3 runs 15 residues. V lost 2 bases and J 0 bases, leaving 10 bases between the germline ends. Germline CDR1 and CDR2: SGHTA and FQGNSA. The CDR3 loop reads CASSLIAAANYGYTF. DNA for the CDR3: TGTGCCAGCAGCTTAATAGCAGCCGCTAACTATGGCTACACCTTC.

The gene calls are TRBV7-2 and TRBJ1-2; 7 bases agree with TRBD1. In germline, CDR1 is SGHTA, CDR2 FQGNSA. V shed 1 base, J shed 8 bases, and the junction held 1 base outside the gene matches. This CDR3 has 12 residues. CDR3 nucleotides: TGTGCCAGCAGCTTAGACAGGGGCGGCTACACCTTC. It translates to CASSLDRGGYTF. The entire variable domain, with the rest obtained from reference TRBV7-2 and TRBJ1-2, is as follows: GAGVSQSPSNKVTEKGKDVELRCDPISGHTALYWYRQSLGQGLEFLIYFQGNSAPDKSGLPSDRFSAERTGGSVSTLTIQRTQQEDSAVYLCASSLDRGGYTFGSGTRLTVV.

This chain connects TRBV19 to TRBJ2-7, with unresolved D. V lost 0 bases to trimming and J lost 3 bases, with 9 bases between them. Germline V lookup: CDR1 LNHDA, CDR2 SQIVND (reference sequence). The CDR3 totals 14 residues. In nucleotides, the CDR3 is TGTGCCAGTAGTATAGATCGGTACAGCTACGAGCAGTACTTC. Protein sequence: CASSIDRYSYEQYF.

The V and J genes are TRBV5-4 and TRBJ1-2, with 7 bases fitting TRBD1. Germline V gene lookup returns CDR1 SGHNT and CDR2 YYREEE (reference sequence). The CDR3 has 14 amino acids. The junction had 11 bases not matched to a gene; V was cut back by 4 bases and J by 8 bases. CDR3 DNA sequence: TGTGCCAGCAGCCTAACAGGGGCCGCGAGGGGCTACACCTTC. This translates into CASSLTGAARGYTF. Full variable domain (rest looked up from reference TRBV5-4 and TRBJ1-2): ETGVTQSPTHLIKTRGQQVTLRCSSQSGHNTVSWYQQALGQGPQFIFQYYREEENGRGNFPPRFSGLQFPNYSSELNVNALELDDSALYLCASSLTGAARGYTFGSGTRLTVV.

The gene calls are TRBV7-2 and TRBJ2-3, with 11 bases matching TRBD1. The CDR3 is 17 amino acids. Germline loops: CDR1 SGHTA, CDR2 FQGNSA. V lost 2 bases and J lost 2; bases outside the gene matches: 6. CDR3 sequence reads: CASSLTGTGGHTDTQYF. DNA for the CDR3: TGTGCCAGCAGCTTAACCGGGACAGGGGGGCACACAGATACGCAGTATTTT.

CDR3 nucleotide sequence: TGTGCCAGTAGTATTAGGAACAGGGCTGGCTCTGGGGCCAACGTCCTGACTTTC. Its translation is CASSIRNRAGSGANVLTF. The chain combines TRBV19 with TRBJ2-6, with D perhaps matching TRBD1 (6 bases). Germline V gene data show CDR1 as LNHDA and CDR2 as SQIVND (reference sequence). Trimming cost V 3 bases and J 0 bases, with 15 bases left between them. The CDR3 sequence is 18 residues long. Full variable domain (remainder filled in from reference TRBV19 and TRBJ2-6): DGGITQSPKYLFRKEGQNVTLSCEQNLNHDAMYWYRQDPGQGLRLIYYSQIVNDFQKGDIAEGYSVSREKKESFPLTVTSAQKNPTAFYLCASSIRNRAGSGANVLTFGAGSRLTVL.

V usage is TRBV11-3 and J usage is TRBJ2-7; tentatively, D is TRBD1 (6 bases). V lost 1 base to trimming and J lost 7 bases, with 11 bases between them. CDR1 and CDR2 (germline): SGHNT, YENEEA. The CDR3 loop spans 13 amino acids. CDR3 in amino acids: CASSLAGAREQYF. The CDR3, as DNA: TGTGCCAGCAGCTTAGCAGGGGCTAGGGAGCAGTACTTC.

CDR3 in amino acids: CASSLPRGLHSGNTIYF. In DNA form, the CDR3 reads TGTGCCAGCAGCTTACCCAGGGGGCTACACTCTGGAAACACCATATATTTT. The rearrangement uses TRBV7-9 and TRBJ1-3; the match to TRBD1 covers 8 bases. With 2 bases clipped from V and 0 bases from J, the junction kept 6 bases outside the gene matches. From germline, CDR1 is SEHNR and CDR2 FQNEAQ (reference sequence). The CDR3 covers 17 residues.

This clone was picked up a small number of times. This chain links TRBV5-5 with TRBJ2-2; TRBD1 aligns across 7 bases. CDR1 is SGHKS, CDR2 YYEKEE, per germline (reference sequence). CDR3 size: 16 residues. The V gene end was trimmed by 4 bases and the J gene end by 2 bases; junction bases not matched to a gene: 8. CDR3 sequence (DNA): TGTGCCAGCAGCAGTAGACAGGGCACCAACACCGGGGAGCTGTTTTTT. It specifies CASSSRQGTNTGELFF. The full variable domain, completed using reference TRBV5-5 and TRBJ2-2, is DAGVTQSPTHLIKTRGQQVTLRCSPISGHKSVSWYQQVLGQGPQFIFQYYEKEERGRGNFPDRFSARQFPNYSSELNVNALLLGDSALYLCASSSRQGTNTGELFFGEGSRLTVL.